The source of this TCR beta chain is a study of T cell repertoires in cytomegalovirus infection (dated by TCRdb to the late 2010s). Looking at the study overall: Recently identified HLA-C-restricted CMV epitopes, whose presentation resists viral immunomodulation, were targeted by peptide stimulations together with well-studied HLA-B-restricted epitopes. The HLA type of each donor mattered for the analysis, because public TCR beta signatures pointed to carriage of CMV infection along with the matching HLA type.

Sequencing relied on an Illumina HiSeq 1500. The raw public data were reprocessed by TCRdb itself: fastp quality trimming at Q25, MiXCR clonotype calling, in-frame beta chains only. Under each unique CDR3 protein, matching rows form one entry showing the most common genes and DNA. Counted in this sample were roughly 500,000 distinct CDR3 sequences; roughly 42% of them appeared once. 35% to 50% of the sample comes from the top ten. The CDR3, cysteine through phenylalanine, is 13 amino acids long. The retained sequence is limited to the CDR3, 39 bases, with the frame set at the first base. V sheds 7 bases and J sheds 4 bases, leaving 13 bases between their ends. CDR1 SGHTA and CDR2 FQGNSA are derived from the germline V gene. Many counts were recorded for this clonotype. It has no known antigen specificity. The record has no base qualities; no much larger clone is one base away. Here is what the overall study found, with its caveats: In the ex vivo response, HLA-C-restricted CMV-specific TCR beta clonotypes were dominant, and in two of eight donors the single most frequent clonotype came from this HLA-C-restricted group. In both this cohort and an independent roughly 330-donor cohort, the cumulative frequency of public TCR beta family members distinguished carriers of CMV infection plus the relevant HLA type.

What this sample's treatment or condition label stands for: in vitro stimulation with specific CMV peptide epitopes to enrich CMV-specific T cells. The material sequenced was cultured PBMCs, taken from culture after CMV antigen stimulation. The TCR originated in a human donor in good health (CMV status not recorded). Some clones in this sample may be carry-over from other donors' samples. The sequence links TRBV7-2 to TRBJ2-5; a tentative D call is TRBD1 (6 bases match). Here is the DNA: TGTGCCAGCACAATTGGGGGCGGAGAGACCCAGTACTTC. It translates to CASTIGGGETQYF.